This TCR beta chain was captured in a study of T cell responses to AZD1222 COVID-19 vaccine. Trimming at V came to 1 base and at J to 1 base, leaving 11 bases not matched to a gene. Germline values: CDR1 LGHNA, CDR2 YSLEER. This CDR3 has 19 amino acids. Assay: immunoSEQ multiplex PCR; the TCRdb copy retains only in-frame clones and omits some. Seen here are tens of thousands of clones, 75% to 95% observed once, and the top ten hold 4.5%. Sequences were derived from peripheral blood, sampled on day 0 of MenACWY control vaccination. This chain joins TRBV4-3 and TRBJ2-1; 9 bases match TRBD1. The receptor was isolated from an adult in good health. The CDR3 DNA sequence: TGCGCCAGCAGCCAAGTTCTCGGGACAGGGATCCTATCCTACAATGAGCAGTTCTTC. Encoded protein: CASSQVLGTGILSYNEQFF.